These T cell receptor beta chains were read from a single sample in a study of Graves' ophthalmopathy and Graves' hyperthyroidism. TCRdb itself ran the multiplex PCR reads through MiXCR, one entry per CDR3 protein. This sample has roughly 500,000 distinct CDR3 sequences; about 15% occur once, and the top ten carry around 9.8%. The sequenced material came from blood. The origin of the receptors is a woman aged 25 to 45 with Graves' ophthalmopathy. Both conserved end residues are part of each CDR3. The D gene is left open where the match is weak. Clone size, where shown, is once, few, many, or a class for clones that have expanded.

many | NA | TRBJ1-1 | TRBV25-1 | CASSGRDTREAFF | TGTGCCAGCAGTGGACGGGACACAAGAGAAGCTTTCTTT
many | NA | TRBJ2-2 | TRBV28 | CASTLDGTGELFF | TGTGCCAGCACCCTGGACGGAACCGGGGAGCTGTTTTTT
few | NA | TRBJ2-2 | TRBV19 | CASRLNPLTGELFF | TGTGCCAGTAGACTCAACCCCCTGACCGGGGAGCTGTTTTTT
many | NA | TRBJ1-2 | TRBV11-2 | CASSFKGGSHF | TGTGCCAGCAGCTTTAAGGGCGGAAGCCACTTC
NA | NA | TRBJ1-1 | TRBV30 | CAWNSAGTLNTEAFF | TGTGCCTGGAACTCTGCTGGGACGTTGAACACTGAAGCTTTCTTT
many | NA | TRBJ1-2 | TRBV7-9 | CASSLALANYGYTF | TGTGCCAGCAGCTTAGCGTTGGCTAACTATGGCTACACCTTC
many | NA | TRBJ1-1 | TRBV28 | CASSLVKTEAFF | TGTGCCAGCAGTTTAGTCAAAACTGAAGCTTTCTTT
few | TRBD1 | TRBJ2-7 | TRBV6-1 | CASSPLDRGFSYEQYF | TGTGCCAGCAGTCCGCTTGACAGGGGCTTTTCCTACGAGCAGTACTTC
NA | TRBD2 | TRBJ2-7 | TRBV28 | CASSFFAGGQNYEQYF | TGTGCCAGCAGTTTTTTCGCGGGGGGCCAGAACTACGAGCAGTACTTC
few | NA | TRBJ1-6 | TRBV7-9 | CASSLRGLGYNSPLHF | TGTGCCAGCAGCTTACGGGGGCTGGGGTATAATTCACCCCTCCACTTT
many | NA | TRBJ1-1 | TRBV24-1 | CATSGGAEAFF | TGTGCCACCAGTGGGGGGGCTGAAGCTTTCTTT
NA | TRBD1 | TRBJ2-4 | TRBV30 | CAWMEFGAGQGNIQYF | TGTGCCTGGATGGAGTTTGGGGCTGGACAGGGAAACATTCAGTACTTC
many | NA | TRBJ2-7 | TRBV20-1 | CSASLEAGLRDEQYF | TGCAGTGCTAGTTTAGAGGCAGGGCTTCGAGACGAGCAGTACTTC
many | TRBD1 | TRBJ2-4 | TRBV2 | CASSGTGEWAKNIQYF | TGTGCCAGCAGTGGCACAGGGGAATGGGCCAAAAACATTCAGTACTTC
many | NA | TRBJ2-7 | TRBV28 | CASSRPGYEQYF | TGTGCCAGCAGTCGACCGGGCTACGAGCAGTACTTC
many | TRBD2 | TRBJ2-7 | TRBV27 | CASREVSAGVYEQYF | TGTGCCAGCAGAGAGGTCTCAGCGGGAGTCTACGAGCAGTACTTC
many | NA | TRBJ2-7 | TRBV6-2/TRBV6-3 | CASSYSMPYEQYF | TGTGCCAGCAGTTACTCCATGCCCTACGAGCAGTACTTC
many | TRBD2 | TRBJ2-2 | TRBV6-2/TRBV6-3 | CASSGLVVWTGELFF | TGTGCCAGTTCGGGACTAGTTGTATGGACCGGGGAGCTGTTTTTT
many | NA | TRBJ2-7 | TRBV24-1 | CATSGKGLAPSEQYF | TGTGCCACCAGTGGTAAGGGGTTGGCTCCTAGCGAGCAGTACTTC
many | TRBD1 | TRBJ1-1 | TRBV20-1 | CSAVGQAYTEAFF | TGCAGTGCAGTGGGACAGGCTTACACTGAAGCTTTCTTT
few | NA | TRBJ2-7 | TRBV4-1 | CASSYGKASSYEQYF | TGCGCCAGCAGCTACGGGAAGGCCAGCTCCTACGAGCAGTACTTC
many | NA | TRBJ1-1 | TRBV29-1 | CSVDASLGHYPEAFF | TGCAGCGTTGACGCATCGTTGGGACATTACCCTGAAGCTTTCTTT
many | TRBD2 | TRBJ2-2 | TRBV11-2 | CASSRSGSSGELFF | TGTGCCAGCAGCCGTAGCGGGAGTTCCGGGGAGCTGTTTTTT
many | TRBD2 | TRBJ2-5 | TRBV19 | CASSRIGTSGAQETQYF | TGTGCCAGTAGTCGCATCGGGACTAGCGGGGCTCAAGAGACCCAGTACTTC
NA | TRBD1 | TRBJ2-1 | TRBV10-3 | CAISEGQGDLNEQFF | TGTGCCATCAGTGAGGGACAGGGGGATTTAAATGAGCAGTTCTTC
many | NA | TRBJ2-7 | TRBV4-1 | CASSQSYRYEQYF | TGCGCCAGCAGCCAGTCCTACCGATACGAGCAGTACTTC
many | TRBD1 | TRBJ2-2 | TRBV10-3 | CAISEGGQGVGTGELFF | TGTGCCATTAGTGAGGGGGGACAGGGCGTCGGCACCGGGGAGCTGTTTTTT
NA | NA | TRBJ1-2 | TRBV30 | CAWSVWIGYGYTF | TGTGCCTGGAGTGTGTGGATTGGCTATGGCTACACCTTC
many | TRBD1 | TRBJ1-2 | TRBV2 | CASSEWDRNYGYTF | TGTGCCAGCAGTGAATGGGACAGAAACTATGGCTACACCTTC
many | NA | TRBJ2-2 | TRBV6-2/TRBV6-3 | CASSYRENGELFF | TGTGCCAGCAGTTACAGGGAGAACGGGGAGCTGTTTTTT
NA | NA | TRBJ2-2 | TRBV7-3 | CASSLLAVTGEPCF | TGTGCCAGCAGCTTATTAGCGGTAACAGGGGAGCCGTGTTTT
many | NA | TRBJ2-5 | TRBV14 | CASSPFLRETQYF | TGTGCCAGCAGCCCCTTCCTAAGAGAGACCCAGTACTTC
many | NA | TRBJ2-4 | TRBV12-3/TRBV12-4 | CASSFGTVAKNIQYF | TGTGCCAGCAGTTTCGGAACTGTAGCCAAAAACATTCAGTACTTC
many | NA | TRBJ2-7 | TRBV12-3/TRBV12-4 | CASSFIVQMPHEQYF | TGTGCCAGCAGTTTTATCGTCCAGATGCCCCACGAGCAGTACTTC
few | NA | TRBJ2-5 | TRBV29-1 | CSVAGGFRQGPSGRQETQYF | TGCAGCGTTGCCGGGGGTTTCCGACAGGGGCCCAGCGGGAGGCAAGAGACCCAGTACTTC
NA | NA | TRBJ1-5 | TRBV6-1 | CASQGLKVQPQHF | TGTGCCAGCCAGGGGCTTAAGGTCCAGCCCCAGCATTTT
many | NA | TRBJ2-7 | TRBV7-9 | CASSNEMRDEQYF | TGTGCCAGCAGCAATGAGATGAGGGACGAGCAGTACTTC
NA | NA | TRBJ2-5 | TRBV6-1 | CASSPRGNLAETKYF | TGTGCCAGCAGTCCAAGGGGCAACCTAGCAGAGACCAAGTACTTC
few | NA | TRBJ1-2 | TRBV5-1 | CASSLGLTIGPNYGYTF | TGCGCCAGCAGCTTGGGTCTCACAATTGGGCCTAACTATGGCTACACCTTC
NA | TRBD1 | TRBJ1-5 | TRBV19 | CASSAQTGGWGNQPQHF | TGTGCCAGTAGTGCACAGACAGGGGGCTGGGGCAATCAGCCCCAGCATTTT
many | NA | TRBJ1-5 | TRBV6-6 | CASSYLRDKVAGGNQPQHF | TGTGCCAGCAGTTACCTCCGGGACAAGGTCGCTGGTGGCAATCAGCCCCAGCATTTT
many | NA | TRBJ1-1 | TRBV2 | CASSSPTNTEAFF | TGTGCCAGCTCAAGCCCTACGAACACTGAAGCTTTCTTT
NA | NA | TRBJ2-2 | TRBV5-6 | CASSFPADRPSTGELFF | TGTGCCAGCAGCTTTCCCGCTGATAGGCCCTCCACCGGGGAGCTGTTTTTT
many | NA | TRBJ1-1 | TRBV30 | CAWSVFVGVSTEAFF | TGTGCCTGGAGTGTATTTGTGGGGGTGAGCACTGAAGCTTTCTTT
many | NA | TRBJ2-4 | TRBV12-3/TRBV12-4 | CASSAGTPLAKNIQYF | TGTGCCAGCAGTGCCGGGACACCTCTAGCCAAAAACATTCAGTACTTC
NA | NA | TRBJ2-7 | TRBV10-1 | CASGGPSEQYF | TGCGCCAGCGGGGGACCCTCCGAGCAGTACTTC
NA | NA | TRBJ2-5 | TRBV20-1 | CSARDWGRGQETQYF | TGCAGTGCTAGAGACTGGGGGCGGGGCCAAGAGACCCAGTACTTC
many | TRBD1 | TRBJ1-5 | TRBV4-1 | CASSQPRQGSNQPQHF | TGCGCCAGCAGCCAACCTCGACAGGGTAGCAATCAGCCCCAGCATTTT
few | TRBD2 | TRBJ2-2 | TRBV12-3/TRBV12-4 | CASSFFRLAGVSGELFF | TGTGCCAGCAGTTTTTTCCGACTAGCGGGAGTCTCCGGGGAGCTGTTTTTT
few | NA | TRBJ2-4 | TRBV10-3 | CAISEGQLLAKNIQYF | TGTGCCATCAGTGAGGGACAGCTTCTAGCCAAAAACATTCAGTACTTC